This T cell receptor beta chain was captured by sequencing in a study of shared clonotypes between healthy human individuals. Overall study findings and caveats: Some naive CD4 clonotypes, around 4.9%, turned up in common across a handful of donors. Rarefaction gave evidence that sorted-subset sequencing remained incomplete despite large depth.

In the authors' methods: Filtering of immunoSEQ junctional sequences could not match full-length read filtering. Clones were read by immunoSEQ multiplex PCR, and TCRdb kept only the in-frame ones, dropping some. From that table come the V and J calls and clone size; the DNA was used to work out D and trimming. The table shows some 79,000 clones, with roughly two thirds occurring only once. About this clone itself: Antigen unknown.

Germline CDR1 reads SEHNR; CDR2 reads FQNEAQ (reference sequence). CDR3 length: 15 residues. V was pared by 2 bases and J by 3 bases, with 14 bases between. This TCR derives from a man younger than 40 in good health. The chain has TRBV7-9 and TRBJ2-7, with D unclear. The material sequenced was memory CD8+ T cells sorted from blood. Sample subset: CD45RO+ cells pooled with CCR7-negative TemRA cells. CDR3 nucleotide sequence: TGTGCCAGCAGCTTAATCGCCGCACCCGTCTACGAGCAGTACTTC. It encodes CASSLIAAPVYEQYF.